This T cell receptor (beta chain) is drawn from a study of cytomegalovirus exposure and HLA in healthy donors. The CDR3 is 16 residues long. V dropped 3 bases and J dropped 1 base, with 14 bases sitting between them. CDR1 is MNHEY and CDR2 is SVGAGI in the germline V gene. 60 Vbeta and 13 Jbeta primers were used in PCR. Clones were sequenced by immunoSEQ multiplex PCR, and TCRdb holds only the in-frame ones, with some missing. The sample lists roughly 100,000 clones; roughly 79% were seen once. The sequenced material came from PBMCs. The chain couples TRBV6-5 to TRBJ2-3, with a tentative D call TRBD1 (6 bases). The receptor was derived from a man in his forties in good health and CMV-seronegative. The CDR3 spells CASSYVGGVGTDTQYF. CDR3 bases: TGTGCCAGCAGTTATGTAGGGGGAGTTGGCACAGATACGCAGTATTTT.